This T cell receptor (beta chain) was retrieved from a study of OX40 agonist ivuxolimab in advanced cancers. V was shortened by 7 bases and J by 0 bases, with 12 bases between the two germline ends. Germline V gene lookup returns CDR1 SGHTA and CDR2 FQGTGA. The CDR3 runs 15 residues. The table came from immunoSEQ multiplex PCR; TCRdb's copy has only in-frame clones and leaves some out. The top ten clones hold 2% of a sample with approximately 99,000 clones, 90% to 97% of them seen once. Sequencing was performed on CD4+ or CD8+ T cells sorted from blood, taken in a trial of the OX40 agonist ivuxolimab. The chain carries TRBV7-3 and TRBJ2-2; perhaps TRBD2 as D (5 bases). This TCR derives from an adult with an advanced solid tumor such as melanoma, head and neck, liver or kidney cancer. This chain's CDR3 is CASTPRGSNTGELFF. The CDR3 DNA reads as TGTGCCAGCACCCCTCGCGGGTCGAACACCGGGGAGCTGTTTTTT. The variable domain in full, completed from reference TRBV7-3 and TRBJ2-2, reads GAGVSQTPSNKVTEKGKYVELRCDPISGHTALYWYRQSLGQGPEFLIYFQGTGAADDSGLPNDRFFAVRPEGSVSTLKIQRTERGDSAVYLCASTPRGSNTGELFFGEGSRLTVL.